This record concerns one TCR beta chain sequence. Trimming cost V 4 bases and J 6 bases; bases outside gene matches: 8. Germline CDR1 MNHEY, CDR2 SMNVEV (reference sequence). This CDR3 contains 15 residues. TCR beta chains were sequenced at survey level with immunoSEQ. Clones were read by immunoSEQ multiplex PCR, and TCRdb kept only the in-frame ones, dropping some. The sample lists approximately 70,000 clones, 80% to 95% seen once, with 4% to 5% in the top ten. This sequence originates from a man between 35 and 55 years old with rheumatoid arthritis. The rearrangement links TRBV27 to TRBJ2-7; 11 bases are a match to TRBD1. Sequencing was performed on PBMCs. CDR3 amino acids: CASSSPSGQGVEQYF. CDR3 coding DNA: TGTGCCAGCAGTTCACCCTCGGGACAGGGGGTCGAGCAGTACTTC.